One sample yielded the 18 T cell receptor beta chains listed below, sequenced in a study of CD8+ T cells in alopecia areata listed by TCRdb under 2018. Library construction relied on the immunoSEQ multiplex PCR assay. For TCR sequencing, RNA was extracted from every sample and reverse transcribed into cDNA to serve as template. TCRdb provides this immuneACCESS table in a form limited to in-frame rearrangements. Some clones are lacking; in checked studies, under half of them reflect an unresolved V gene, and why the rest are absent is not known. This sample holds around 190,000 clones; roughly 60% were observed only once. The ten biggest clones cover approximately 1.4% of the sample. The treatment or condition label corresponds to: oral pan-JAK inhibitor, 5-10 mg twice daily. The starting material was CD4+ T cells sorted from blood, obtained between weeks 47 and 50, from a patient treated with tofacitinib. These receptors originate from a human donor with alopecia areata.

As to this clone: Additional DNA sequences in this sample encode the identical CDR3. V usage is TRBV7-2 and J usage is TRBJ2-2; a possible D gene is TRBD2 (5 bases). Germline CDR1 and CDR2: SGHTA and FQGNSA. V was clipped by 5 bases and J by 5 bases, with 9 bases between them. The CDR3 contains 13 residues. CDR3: CASSLRGTGELFF. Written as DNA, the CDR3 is TGTGCCAGCAGCCTACGGGGAACCGGGGAGCTGTTTTTT.

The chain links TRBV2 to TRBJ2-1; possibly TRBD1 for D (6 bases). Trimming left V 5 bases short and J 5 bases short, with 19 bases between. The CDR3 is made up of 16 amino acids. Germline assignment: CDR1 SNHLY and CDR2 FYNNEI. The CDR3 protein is CASSTSRQDLDNEQFF. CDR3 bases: TGTGCCAGCAGTACCTCGAGACAGGATTTGGACAATGAGCAGTTCTTC.

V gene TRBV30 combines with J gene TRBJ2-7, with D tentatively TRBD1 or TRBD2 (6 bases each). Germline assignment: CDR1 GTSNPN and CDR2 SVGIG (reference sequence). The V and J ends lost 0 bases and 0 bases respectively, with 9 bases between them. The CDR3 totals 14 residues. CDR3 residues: CAWSVGGGSYEQYF. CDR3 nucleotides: TGTGCCTGGAGTGTAGGAGGGGGCTCCTACGAGCAGTACTTC.

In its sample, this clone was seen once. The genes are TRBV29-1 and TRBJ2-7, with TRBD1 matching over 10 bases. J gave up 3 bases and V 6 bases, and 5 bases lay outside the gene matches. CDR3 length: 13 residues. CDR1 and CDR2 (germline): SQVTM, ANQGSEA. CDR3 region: CSVQGQGFYEQYF. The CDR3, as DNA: TGCAGCGTACAGGGACAGGGGTTCTACGAGCAGTACTTC.

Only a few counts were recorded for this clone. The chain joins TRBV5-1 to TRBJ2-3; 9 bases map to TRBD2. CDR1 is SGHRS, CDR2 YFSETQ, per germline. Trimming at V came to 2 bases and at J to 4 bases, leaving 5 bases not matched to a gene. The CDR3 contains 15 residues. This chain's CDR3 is CASSFQAGGSDTQYF. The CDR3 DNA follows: TGCGCCAGCAGCTTTCAAGCGGGGGGATCAGATACGCAGTATTTT.

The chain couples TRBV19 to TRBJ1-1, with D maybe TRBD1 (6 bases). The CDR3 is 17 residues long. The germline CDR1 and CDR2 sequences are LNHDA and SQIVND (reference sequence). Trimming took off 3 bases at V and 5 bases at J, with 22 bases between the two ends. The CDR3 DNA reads TGTGCCAGTAGTATTAGTGGGAGGTCGACAGGTCAGACTGAAGCTTTCTTT. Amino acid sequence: CASSISGRSTGQTEAFF. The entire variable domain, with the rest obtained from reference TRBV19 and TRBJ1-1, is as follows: DGGITQSPKYLFRKEGQNVTLSCEQNLNHDAMYWYRQDPGQGLRLIYYSQIVNDFQKGDIAEGYSVSREKKESFPLTVTSAQKNPTAFYLCASSISGRSTGQTEAFFGQGTRLTVV.

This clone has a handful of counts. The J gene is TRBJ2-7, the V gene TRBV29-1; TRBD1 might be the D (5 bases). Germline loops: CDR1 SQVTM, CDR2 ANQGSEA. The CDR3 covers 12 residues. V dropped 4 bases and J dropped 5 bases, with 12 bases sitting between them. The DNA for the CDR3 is TGCAGCGTTGGAGAAGGGGATAACGAGCAGTACTTC. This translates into CSVGEGDNEQYF.

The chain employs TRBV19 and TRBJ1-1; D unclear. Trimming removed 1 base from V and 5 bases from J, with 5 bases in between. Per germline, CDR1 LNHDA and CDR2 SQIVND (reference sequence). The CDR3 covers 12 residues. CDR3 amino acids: CASSIAATEAFF. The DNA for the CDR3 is TGTGCCAGTAGTATAGCGGCGACTGAAGCTTTCTTT. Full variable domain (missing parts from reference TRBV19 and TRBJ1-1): DGGITQSPKYLFRKEGQNVTLSCEQNLNHDAMYWYRQDPGQGLRLIYYSQIVNDFQKGDIAEGYSVSREKKESFPLTVTSAQKNPTAFYLCASSIAATEAFFGQGTRLTVV.

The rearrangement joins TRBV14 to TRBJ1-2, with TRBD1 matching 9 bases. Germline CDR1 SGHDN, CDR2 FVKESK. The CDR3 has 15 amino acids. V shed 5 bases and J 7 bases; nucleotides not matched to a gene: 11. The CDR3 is CASSITGGASLGYTF. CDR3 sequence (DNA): TGTGCCAGCAGCATTACAGGGGGCGCTTCGCTTGGCTACACCTTC.

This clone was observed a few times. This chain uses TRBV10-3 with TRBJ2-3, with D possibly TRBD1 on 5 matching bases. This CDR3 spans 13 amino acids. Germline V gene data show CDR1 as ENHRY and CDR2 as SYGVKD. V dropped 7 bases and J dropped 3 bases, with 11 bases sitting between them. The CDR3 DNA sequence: TGTGCCATCAATGGCCAGGGAACAGATACGCAGTATTTT. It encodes CAINGQGTDTQYF.

The CDR3 nucleotides are TGTGCCAGTAGTACTCGTCCGACAGGGGGATACAATCAGCCCCAGCATTTT. Protein sequence: CASSTRPTGGYNQPQHF. V is TRBV19 and J is TRBJ1-5, with TRBD1 identical over 9 bases. Germline V CDR1 and CDR2: LNHDA, SQIVND (reference sequence). This CDR3 comprises 17 residues. The V gene end was trimmed by 4 bases and the J gene end by 3 bases; junction bases not matched to a gene: 10. The whole variable domain, filled in from reference TRBV19 and TRBJ1-5, reads DGGITQSPKYLFRKEGQNVTLSCEQNLNHDAMYWYRQDPGQGLRLIYYSQIVNDFQKGDIAEGYSVSREKKESFPLTVTSAQKNPTAFYLCASSTRPTGGYNQPQHFGDGTRLSIL.

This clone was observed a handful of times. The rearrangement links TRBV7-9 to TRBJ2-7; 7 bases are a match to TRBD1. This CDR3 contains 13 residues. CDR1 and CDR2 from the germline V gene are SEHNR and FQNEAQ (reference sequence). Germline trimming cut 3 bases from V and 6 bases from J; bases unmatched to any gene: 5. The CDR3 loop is CASSFRDSREQYF. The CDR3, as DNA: TGTGCCAGCAGCTTCAGGGACAGCCGCGAGCAGTACTTC. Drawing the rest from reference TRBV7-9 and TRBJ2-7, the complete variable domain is DTGVSQNPRHKITKRGQNVTFRCDPISEHNRLYWYRQTLGQGPEFLTYFQNEAQLEKSRLLSDRFSAERPKGSFSTLEIQRTEQGDSAMYLCASSFRDSREQYFGPGTRLTVT.

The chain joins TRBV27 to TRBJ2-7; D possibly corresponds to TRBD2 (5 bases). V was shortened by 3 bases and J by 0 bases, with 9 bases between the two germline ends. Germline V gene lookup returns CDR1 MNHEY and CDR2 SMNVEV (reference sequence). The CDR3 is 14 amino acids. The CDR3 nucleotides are TGTGCCAGCAGTTTTGGGAGAACCTCCTACGAGCAGTACTTC. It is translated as CASSFGRTSYEQYF.

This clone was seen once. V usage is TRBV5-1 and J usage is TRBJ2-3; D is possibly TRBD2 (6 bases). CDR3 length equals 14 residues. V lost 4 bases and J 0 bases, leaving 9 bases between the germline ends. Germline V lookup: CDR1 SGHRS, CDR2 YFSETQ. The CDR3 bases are TGCGCCAGCAGCCCTGGGACTAGCACAGATACGCAGTATTTT. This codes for CASSPGTSTDTQYF.

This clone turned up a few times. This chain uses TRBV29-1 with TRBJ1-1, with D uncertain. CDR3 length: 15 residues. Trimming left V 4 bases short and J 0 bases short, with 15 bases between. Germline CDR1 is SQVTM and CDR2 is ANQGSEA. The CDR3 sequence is CSVGGSPGMNTEAFF. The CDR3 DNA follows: TGCAGCGTTGGCGGCAGTCCGGGCATGAACACTGAAGCTTTCTTT.

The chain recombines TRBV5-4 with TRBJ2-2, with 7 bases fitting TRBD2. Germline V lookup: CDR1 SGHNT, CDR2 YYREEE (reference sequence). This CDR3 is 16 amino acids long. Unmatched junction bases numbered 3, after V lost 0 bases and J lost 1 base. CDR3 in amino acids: CASSLGASGNTGELFF. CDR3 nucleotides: TGTGCCAGCAGCTTGGGGGCTAGCGGGAACACCGGGGAGCTGTTTTTT. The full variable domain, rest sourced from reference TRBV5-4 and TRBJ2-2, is ETGVTQSPTHLIKTRGQQVTLRCSSQSGHNTVSWYQQALGQGPQFIFQYYREEENGRGNFPPRFSGLQFPNYSSELNVNALELDDSALYLCASSLGASGNTGELFFGEGSRLTVL.

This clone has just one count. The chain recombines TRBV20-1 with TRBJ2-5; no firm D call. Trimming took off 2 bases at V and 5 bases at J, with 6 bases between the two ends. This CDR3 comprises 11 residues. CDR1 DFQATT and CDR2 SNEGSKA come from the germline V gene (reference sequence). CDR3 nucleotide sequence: TGCAGTGCTAGATGGAAGGAGACCCAGTACTTC. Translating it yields CSARWKETQYF.

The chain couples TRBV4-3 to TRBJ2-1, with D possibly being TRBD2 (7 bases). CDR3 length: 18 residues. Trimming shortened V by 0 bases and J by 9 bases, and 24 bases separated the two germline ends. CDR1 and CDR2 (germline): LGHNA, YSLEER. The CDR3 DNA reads TGCGCCAGCAGCCAAGAAGCCTCTGGGGGGGCGCGGGTAGGTGAGCAGTTCTTC. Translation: CASSQEASGGARVGEQFF.